These 14 T cell receptor beta chains came from one sample sequenced in a study of cytomegalovirus exposure and HLA in healthy donors. The PCR had 60 Vbeta and 13 Jbeta primers. TCRdb's copy holds only in-frame clones and misses some; the assay was immunoSEQ multiplex PCR. The data show roughly 140,000 clones, with roughly 80% seen just once and 2.5% to 3.5% held by the top ten. The sample consisted of PBMCs. These receptors were collected from a middle-aged man in good health and CMV-seropositive.

The rearrangement joins TRBV6-6 to TRBJ1-5; D is perhaps TRBD1 (6 bases). The CDR3 is made up of 15 amino acids. V shed 2 bases and J shed 0 bases, with 8 bases lying between them. CDR1 and CDR2 (germline): MNHNY, SVGAGI (reference sequence). The CDR3 nucleotides read TGTGCCAGCAGTTACGACAGGACTAGCAATCAGCCCCAGCATTTT. It specifies CASSYDRTSNQPQHF.

A few counts support this clone. The chain uses TRBV6-1 and TRBJ2-3; 7 nucleotides match TRBD2. The CDR3 contains 15 residues. The V segment lost 5 bases and the J segment 4 bases; nucleotides outside the gene matches: 9. Germline V CDR1 and CDR2: MNHNS, SASEGT. CDR3 in amino acids: CASSLGQGGADTQYF. The CDR3 DNA reads as TGTGCCAGCAGTTTAGGGCAGGGAGGGGCAGATACGCAGTATTTT.

This clone was seen only once. The rearrangement uses TRBV18 and TRBJ2-5; tentatively, D is TRBD2 (6 bases). The end of the DNA aligns better with TRBJ2-7, so the J call may be wrong. The CDR3 sequence is 13 residues long. Germline assignment: CDR1 KGHSH and CDR2 LQKENI. This CDR3 is CASTRRGGYEQYF. The DNA for the CDR3 is TGTGCCAGCACGCGGAGGGGAGGATACGAGCAGTACTTC.

The rearrangement joins TRBV28 to TRBJ2-3, with D perhaps TRBD1 (6 bases). The CDR3 consists of 15 residues. Per the germline V gene, CDR1 is MDHEN and CDR2 is SYDVKM. V gave up 10 bases and J gave up 2 bases, with 19 bases separating them. CDR3 coding DNA: TGTGCCACCAACACCCCAGGGGCTCCCACAGATACGCAGTATTTT. Its protein is CATNTPGAPTDTQYF.

The rearrangement uses TRBV7-9 and TRBJ2-7, with TRBD2 identical over 14 bases. The trim removed 3 bases at V and 5 bases at J, leaving 3 bases unmatched. CDR1 and CDR2 from the germline V gene are SEHNR and FQNEAQ (reference sequence). The CDR3 totals 15 residues. CDR3 sequence (DNA): TGTGCCAGCAGCTTGGGACTAGCGGGAGTAGACGAGCAGTACTTC. It codes for CASSLGLAGVDEQYF.

The chain is built from TRBV7-9 and TRBJ2-1, with 10 bases identical to TRBD2. The CDR3 spans 18 residues. Trimming at V came to 1 base and at J to 11 bases, leaving 17 bases not matched to a gene. Germline V gene data show CDR1 as SEHNR and CDR2 as FQNEAQ (reference sequence). The CDR3 DNA is TGTGCCAGCAGCTTAGAGGTACGGGCTAGCGGGAGTTCGGCGAAGCAGTTCTTC. Amino acids: CASSLEVRASGSSAKQFF. Full variable domain (rest looked up from reference TRBV7-9 and TRBJ2-1): DTGVSQNPRHKITKRGQNVTFRCDPISEHNRLYWYRQTLGQGPEFLTYFQNEAQLEKSRLLSDRFSAERPKGSFSTLEIQRTEQGDSAMYLCASSLEVRASGSSAKQFFGPGTRLTVL.

This clone was picked up a small number of times. J is TRBJ1-1 and V is TRBV29-1; no firm D call. From germline, CDR1 is SQVTM and CDR2 ANQGSEA. The CDR3 covers 14 residues. The V gene lost 0 bases and the J gene lost 1 base, with 9 bases spanning the gap. As DNA, the CDR3 is TGCAGCGTTGAAGATCGGGTAGAGAACACTGAAGCTTTCTTT. Translation: CSVEDRVENTEAFF. Full variable domain (missing parts from reference TRBV29-1 and TRBJ1-1): SAVISQKPSRDICQRGTSLTIQCQVDSQVTMMFWYRQQPGQSLTLIATANQGSEATYESGFVIDKFPISRPNLTFSTLTVSNMSPEDSSIYLCSVEDRVENTEAFFGQGTRLTVV.

V usage is TRBV13 and J usage is TRBJ2-5; 9 bases are shared with TRBD1. CDR3 length: 18 amino acids. Germline values: CDR1 PRHDT, CDR2 FYEKMQ (reference sequence). After removal of 0 bases from V and 2 bases from J, the junction contained 10 bases not matched to a gene. Here the CDR3 DNA reads TGTGCCAGCAGCTTAGGCCTTGGGGGACAGGGAGGGCAAGAGACCCAGTACTTC. The encoded protein is CASSLGLGGQGGQETQYF.

The chain combines TRBV9 with TRBJ1-5; a possible D gene is TRBD1 (5 bases). V was trimmed by 2 bases and J by 0 bases, leaving 9 bases between them. The germline V gene encodes CDR1 SGDLS and CDR2 YYNGEE. The CDR3 has 15 amino acids. The CDR3 loop is CASSVRVHSNQPQHF. The CDR3 nucleotides are TGTGCCAGCAGCGTCAGGGTCCATAGCAATCAGCCCCAGCATTTT.

This chain links TRBV6-4 with TRBJ2-3, with 12 positions matching TRBD2. The CDR3 has 15 amino acids. Germline CDR1 and CDR2: MRHNA and SNTAGT. Trimming took 4 bases from V and 3 from J; bases not matched to a gene: 2. CDR3 DNA: TGTGCCAGCAGTGGCGGGACTAGCGGGACAGATACGCAGTATTTT. As protein: CASSGGTSGTDTQYF.

This clone was seen a single time. One end of the junction is discordant with germline, which a read error may explain. This chain links TRBV28 with TRBJ2-1; 10 nucleotides agree with TRBD2. The CDR3 runs 12 residues. Germline V gene sequence: CDR1 MDHEN, CDR2 SYDVKM. This chain's CDR3 is CASSPGTSVGIF. In nucleotides, the CDR3 is TGTGCCAGCAGCCCAGGGACTAGCGTCGGAATCTTC. Complete variable domain (other parts from reference TRBV28 and TRBJ2-1): DVKVTQSSRYLVKRTGEKVFLECVQDMDHENMFWYRQDPGLGLRLIYFSYDVKMKEKGDIPEGYSVSREKKERFSLILESASTNQTSMYLCASSPGTSVGIFGPGTRLTVL.

The rearrangement joins TRBV19 to TRBJ2-1, with TRBD1 identical over 7 bases. Per the germline V gene, CDR1 is LNHDA and CDR2 is SQIVND (reference sequence). V lost 1 base and J lost 0; bases outside the gene matches: 9. CDR3 length equals 18 residues. The CDR3 is CASSIVPGQRISYNEQFF. DNA of the CDR3: TGTGCCAGTAGTATAGTTCCGGGACAGCGTATCTCCTACAATGAGCAGTTCTTC. The full variable domain, rest sourced from reference TRBV19 and TRBJ2-1, is DGGITQSPKYLFRKEGQNVTLSCEQNLNHDAMYWYRQDPGQGLRLIYYSQIVNDFQKGDIAEGYSVSREKKESFPLTVTSAQKNPTAFYLCASSIVPGQRISYNEQFFGPGTRLTVL.

The gene calls are TRBV6-1 and TRBJ2-5, with 11 nucleotides matching TRBD1. The DNA end is more similar to TRBJ2-7, so the J call may be wrong. The CDR3 length is 16 residues. Germline V gene sequence: CDR1 MNHNS, CDR2 SASEGT. The CDR3: CASSEERTGGFDEQYF. The DNA for the CDR3 is TGTGCCAGCAGTGAAGAAAGGACAGGGGGCTTTGACGAGCAGTACTTC.

The V gene is TRBV19, the J gene TRBJ2-1; TRBD2 aligns across 9 bases. The length of the CDR3 is 15 residues. With 3 bases clipped from V and 3 bases from J, the junction kept 3 bases outside the gene matches. Germline V gives CDR1 LNHDA, CDR2 SQIVND (reference sequence). This CDR3 reads CASSMGLANYNEQFF. The CDR3 DNA follows: TGTGCCAGTAGTATGGGACTAGCCAACTACAATGAGCAGTTCTTC.